The 20 T cell receptor beta chains below were found in one sample sequenced in a study of low-dose radiotherapy and immunotherapy resistance in tumors. The sample's time point: before trial treatment. TRAV- and TRBV-specific primers, spanning alpha and beta chains, primed first-strand cDNA. TCR amplification ran 20 PCR cycles using constant-region and V-primer adapter primers. TCRdb re-analysed the reads in MiXCR, keeping a single row per CDR3 protein. In the table there are tens of thousands of distinct CDR3 sequences, 9.4% of which are singletons. The material was PBMCs, obtained before treatment. These receptors came from a male donor with prostate cancer.

This clonotype was recorded many times. The rearrangement uses TRBV7-3 and TRBJ1-1, with TRBD1 matching 9 bases. The CDR3 is 15 residues long. V was clipped by 5 bases and J by 1 base; unmatched bases: 5. The germline V gene encodes CDR1 SGHTA and CDR2 FQGTGA. DNA for the CDR3: TGTGCCAGCAGCCTAGGGGACAGGGAGAACACTGAAGCTTTCTTT. Its protein is CASSLGDRENTEAFF. Using reference TRBV7-3 and TRBJ1-1 for the parts outside the CDR3, the full variable domain is GAGVSQTPSNKVTEKGKYVELRCDPISGHTALYWYRQSLGQGPEFLIYFQGTGAADDSGLPNDRFFAVRPEGSVSTLKIQRTERGDSAVYLCASSLGDRENTEAFFGQGTRLTVV.

This clonotype was detected ten times or more. The chain recombines TRBV2 with TRBJ2-2; tentative D call: TRBD1 (5 bases). The CDR3 has 13 residues. Trimming removed 6 bases from V and 13 bases from J, with 18 bases in between. Germline V lookup: CDR1 SNHLY, CDR2 FYNNEI. The CDR3 DNA is TGTGCCAGCAGAGGACAAAGCACCGGCGGGCTGTTTTTT. It specifies CASRGQSTGGLFF.

This chain uses TRBV7-2 with TRBJ2-1, with TRBD2 matching 10 bases. Trimming cost V 0 bases and J 3 bases; bases outside gene matches: 2. The CDR3 has 16 residues. Germline CDR1 is SGHTA and CDR2 is FQGNSA. The CDR3 loop reads CASSLAASGGYNEQFF. CDR3 nucleotides: TGTGCCAGCAGCTTAGCCGCTAGCGGGGGCTACAATGAGCAGTTCTTC.

This clonotype was counted many times. This chain joins TRBV7-2 and TRBJ1-5, with D tentatively TRBD1 (5 bases). Trimming stripped 1 base from V and 5 bases from J, with 12 bases between. Germline assignment: CDR1 SGHTA and CDR2 FQGNSA. The CDR3 spans 15 residues. The CDR3 coding sequence is TGTGCCAGCAGCTTAGGCGGGGGGAGGGATCAGCCCCAGCATTTT. Translated, it gives CASSLGGGRDQPQHF.

To note about this clonotype: This is likely an artifact of a read error, given a far larger clone one base away. The genes are TRBV13 and TRBJ2-7, with unresolved D. CDR1 and CDR2 (germline): PRHDT, FYEKMQ (reference sequence). CDR3 length equals 14 residues. V was clipped by 6 bases and J by 6 bases, with 18 bases between them. The CDR3 DNA reads as TGTGCCAGCAGTCTTATGGGCGGTGCCTTCGAGCAGTACTTC. The encoded protein is CASSLMGGAFEQYF.

This clonotype was observed many times. The rearrangement links TRBV28 to TRBJ2-7; no definite D call. Trimming stripped 1 base from V and 5 bases from J, with 6 bases between. CDR3 length equals 12 residues. CDR1 MDHEN and CDR2 SYDVKM come from the germline V gene. CDR3 amino acids: CASSLSPHEQYF. In DNA, the CDR3 is TGTGCCAGCAGTTTATCCCCCCACGAGCAGTACTTC.

This clonotype was seen many times. The V call is TRBV19, the J call TRBJ2-1; weak D call: TRBD2 (7 bases). The V end lost 5 bases, the J end lost 6 bases, and 14 bases lay between the germline ends. Germline V lookup: CDR1 LNHDA, CDR2 SQIVND (reference sequence). The CDR3 is 14 residues long. CDR3 in amino acids: CASSGGGGINEQFF. The CDR3 coding sequence is TGTGCCAGTAGTGGGGGGGGCGGGATCAATGAGCAGTTCTTC.

At least ten counts were recorded for this clonotype. The chain couples TRBV7-2 to TRBJ2-7; no clear D. Germline loops: CDR1 SGHTA, CDR2 FQGNSA. Trimming shortened V by 1 base and J by 3 bases, and 7 bases separated the two germline ends. The CDR3 runs to 13 residues. The CDR3 is CASSLGPSYEQYF. The CDR3 nucleotides read TGTGCCAGCAGCTTAGGTCCGAGCTACGAGCAGTACTTC.

This clonotype appeared many times. The chain carries TRBV12-3 or TRBV12-4 and TRBJ1-1; TRBD1 agrees at 10 bases. The CDR3 covers 15 residues. V shed 5 bases and J 3 bases; nucleotides not matched to a gene: 6. CDR3 sequence reads: CASSQSGTGDTEAFF. CDR3 DNA sequence: TGTGCCAGCAGTCAGTCCGGGACAGGGGACACTGAAGCTTTCTTT.

This clonotype was seen repeatedly, ten times or more. This chain connects TRBV11-2 to TRBJ2-7; 9 nucleotides match TRBD2. Germline values: CDR1 SGHAT, CDR2 FQNNGV. Trimming took 1 base from V and 5 from J; bases not matched to a gene: 6. This CDR3 spans 15 amino acids. CDR3 sequence: CASSLVSAGGHEQYF. CDR3 in DNA: TGTGCCAGCAGCTTAGTCTCTGCGGGAGGGCACGAGCAGTACTTC.

This clonotype has a count of ten or more. The chain links TRBV5-5 to TRBJ1-4; 10 bases are shared with TRBD1. The V and J ends lost 7 bases and 8 bases, in that order; junction bases with no gene match: 2. CDR1 and CDR2 from the germline V gene are SGHKS and YYEKEE (reference sequence). This CDR3 is 12 amino acids long. The CDR3 protein is CASGTGVEKLFF. CDR3 DNA sequence: TGTGCCAGCGGGACAGGGGTAGAAAAACTGTTTTTT.

This clonotype was seen at least ten times. The chain joins TRBV28 to TRBJ2-1; 8 nucleotides line up with TRBD2. The V segment lost 5 bases and the J segment 9 bases; nucleotides outside the gene matches: 15. The CDR3 extends over 16 amino acids. Germline lookup yields CDR1 MDHEN and CDR2 SYDVKM. This CDR3 reads CASSPGTSSNLGEQFF. In DNA, the CDR3 is TGTGCCAGCAGTCCCGGGACTAGTTCTAATTTGGGTGAGCAGTTCTTC.

This clonotype was picked up many times. The chain links TRBV4-3 to TRBJ2-1; D may match TRBD1 or TRBD2 (6 bases each). This CDR3 contains 16 residues. Germline V gene sequence: CDR1 LGHNA, CDR2 YSLEER. The ends were cut back, 1 base at V and 3 bases at J, with 13 bases in the middle. The CDR3 DNA reads as TGCGCCAGCAGCCAAGGGGGGGCTGGGGACTACAATGAGCAGTTCTTC. Translation gives CASSQGGAGDYNEQFF.

This clonotype came up many times. The genes are TRBV28 and TRBJ2-7, with D possibly being TRBD1 or TRBD2 (5 bases each). Trimming removed 4 bases at V and 4 bases at J, with 14 bases between. CDR1 and CDR2 from the germline V gene are MDHEN and SYDVKM. The CDR3 consists of 14 residues. The CDR3, as DNA: TGTGCCAGCAGTTCGGGACCCTTACCTTACGAGCAGTACTTC. Amino acid sequence: CASSSGPLPYEQYF.

In this sample, this clonotype turned up many times. The V call is TRBV7-3, the J call TRBJ2-2; TRBD2 matches at 7 bases. This CDR3 has 20 residues. Germline lookup yields CDR1 SGHTA and CDR2 FQGTGA. V lost 0 bases, J lost 5 bases, and 18 bases stayed unmatched. The CDR3 region has the DNA TGTGCCAGCAGCTTAACTCGTATTGATATGAGGGACTACCCGACCGGGGAGCTGTTTTTT. Translation: CASSLTRIDMRDYPTGELFF.

At least ten counts were recorded for this clonotype. One junction end does not reproduce the germline sequence, and a read error may be involved. The chain links TRBV7-3 to TRBJ2-1, with D possibly being TRBD2 (6 bases). Per germline, CDR1 SGHTA and CDR2 FQGTGA. This CDR3 has 13 residues. CDR3: CASRLTGGNEQFF. The CDR3 DNA reads TGTGCCAGCAGATTAACCGGGGGAAATGAGCAGTTCTTC.

Many counts were recorded for this clonotype. The rearrangement joins TRBV5-4 to TRBJ2-7, with a tentative D call TRBD1 (5 bases). CDR3 length equals 14 residues. Trimming took off 6 bases at V and 4 bases at J, with 17 bases between the two ends. Germline V gene data show CDR1 as SGHNT and CDR2 as YYREEE (reference sequence). The CDR3 here is CASKQEPTEYEQYF. CDR3 nucleotide sequence: TGTGCCAGCAAACAGGAGCCCACCGAATACGAGCAGTACTTC.

This clonotype occurred many times. V usage is TRBV29-1 and J usage is TRBJ1-1; D gene ambiguous. This CDR3 has 12 amino acids. Trimming took 6 bases from V and 2 from J, leaving 10 bases between them. Per the germline V gene, CDR1 is SQVTM and CDR2 is ANQGSEA. The CDR3: CSVKSINTEAFF. CDR3 nucleotides: TGCAGCGTGAAATCCATAAACACTGAAGCTTTCTTT.

At least ten counts were recorded for this clonotype. This chain connects TRBV24-1 to TRBJ2-5; 9 positions match TRBD1. Germline CDR1 KGHDR, CDR2 SFDVKD. With V trimmed by 6 bases and J by 3 bases, 13 bases remained unmatched. This CDR3 comprises 17 residues. CDR3 DNA sequence: TGTGCCACCAGTTCGGGACAGGGATCAGGAGGGGAAGAGACCCAGTACTTC. Protein product: CATSSGQGSGGEETQYF.

For this clonotype: A read error is likely here: a far larger clone is one base away. This chain connects TRBV4-1 to TRBJ2-1, with D uncertain. Trimming took off 3 bases at V and 10 bases at J, with 16 bases between the two ends. Germline-derived CDR1 and CDR2 are MGHRA and YSYEKL. The CDR3 has 14 residues. The chain's CDR3 is CASSQLPVYYEQFF. The CDR3 DNA sequence: TGCGCCAGCAGCCAGCTTCCCGTCTACTACGAGCAGTTCTTC.